This section outlines one TCR beta chain sequence together with its context. Its target is unknown. The PCR used 60 Vbeta and 13 Jbeta primers. The repertoire was sequenced with immunoSEQ multiplex PCR; TCRdb's copy has only in-frame clones and lacks some. The sample consists of tens of thousands of clones, 74% of them appearing once. The CDR3 is 18 residues long. Germline V gives CDR1 MGHRA, CDR2 YSYEKL. J gave up 1 base and V 0 bases, and 9 bases lay outside the gene matches. This sample is part of a study of cytomegalovirus exposure and HLA in healthy donors. Broader study findings: What a later analysis showed was that several of the most significant clusters appeared linked to common viral pathogens. Researchers reportedly found TCR beta sequences accurately predicted most subjects' HLA-A and HLA-B alleles. Immune exposure was documented only through CMV serostatus.

The sample comprised PBMCs. The clonotype comes from a man aged 25-45 years in good health and CMV-seronegative. The rearrangement links TRBV4-1 to TRBJ2-3; TRBD1 agrees at 8 bases. As DNA, the CDR3 is TGCGCCAGCAGCCAAGAAATCGGGGTGGGACAGGGCACAGATACGCAGTATTTT. Translated: CASSQEIGVGQGTDTQYF.